The rows below give T cell receptor beta chains drawn from one sample of a study of blood T cell repertoires in COVID-19. TCRdb keeps only in-frame clones here, not all; method: immunoSEQ multiplex PCR. This sample has roughly 130,000 clones, with around three quarters found just once. What was sequenced was peripheral blood. The receptors derive from a man aged 80 or over with acute or convalescent COVID-19. Each CDR3 is given without its conserved first and last residue. The order of the fields is clone size, V gene, CDR3 protein. Clone size is given for some rows only: seen once, a few or many times, or a class if the clone is expanded.

clone_size: -; v_call: TRBV27; cdr3_aa: ASGTGLLSNTEAF
clone_size: -; v_call: TRBV27; cdr3_aa: ASSLTRASEKLF
clone_size: -; v_call: TRBV6-5; cdr3_aa: ASSYRGAGGELF
clone_size: -; v_call: TRBV28; cdr3_aa: ASRTGERHEKLF
clone_size: few; v_call: TRBV14; cdr3_aa: ASSQNRDRVSKLF
clone_size: -; v_call: TRBV11-2; cdr3_aa: ASRLLTVSTLTF
clone_size: -; v_call: TRBV18; cdr3_aa: ASSLQGGSYEQY
clone_size: -; v_call: TRBV5-1; cdr3_aa: ASSLGPTSGGSYEQY
clone_size: -; v_call: TRBV6-5; cdr3_aa: ASSYRDRDTEAF
clone_size: -; v_call: TRBV9; cdr3_aa: ASSPDRNSPLH
clone_size: -; v_call: TRBV2; cdr3_aa: ASSGRTEAF
clone_size: -; v_call: TRBV29-1; cdr3_aa: SVAKGADGYT
clone_size: once; v_call: TRBV6-6; cdr3_aa: ASSYTGQGQGKLF
clone_size: -; v_call: TRBV5-1; cdr3_aa: ASSLAGWEQY
clone_size: few; v_call: TRBV10-3; cdr3_aa: AISEVTGTGGYT
clone_size: -; v_call: TRBV6-2/TRBV6-3; cdr3_aa: ASSYTRGSNQPQH
clone_size: -; v_call: TRBV4-1; cdr3_aa: ASSKQGLGGTDTQY
clone_size: -; v_call: TRBV5-8; cdr3_aa: ASSLRDRAGAYEQY
clone_size: -; v_call: TRBV5-6; cdr3_aa: ASSLVNNYGYT
clone_size: -; v_call: TRBV7-2; cdr3_aa: ASSQQFRGGSETQY
clone_size: -; v_call: TRBV2; cdr3_aa: ASRRGGAETQY
clone_size: -; v_call: TRBV27; cdr3_aa: ASQRGQSNNEQF
clone_size: -; v_call: TRBV27; cdr3_aa: ASSAGVSNQPQH
clone_size: -; v_call: TRBV4-3; cdr3_aa: ASSQGTGREKLF
clone_size: once; v_call: TRBV2; cdr3_aa: ATRTSGGNSPLH
clone_size: -; v_call: TRBV19; cdr3_aa: ASSQSNQPQH
clone_size: -; v_call: TRBV4-3; cdr3_aa: ASSHRGGFTDTQY